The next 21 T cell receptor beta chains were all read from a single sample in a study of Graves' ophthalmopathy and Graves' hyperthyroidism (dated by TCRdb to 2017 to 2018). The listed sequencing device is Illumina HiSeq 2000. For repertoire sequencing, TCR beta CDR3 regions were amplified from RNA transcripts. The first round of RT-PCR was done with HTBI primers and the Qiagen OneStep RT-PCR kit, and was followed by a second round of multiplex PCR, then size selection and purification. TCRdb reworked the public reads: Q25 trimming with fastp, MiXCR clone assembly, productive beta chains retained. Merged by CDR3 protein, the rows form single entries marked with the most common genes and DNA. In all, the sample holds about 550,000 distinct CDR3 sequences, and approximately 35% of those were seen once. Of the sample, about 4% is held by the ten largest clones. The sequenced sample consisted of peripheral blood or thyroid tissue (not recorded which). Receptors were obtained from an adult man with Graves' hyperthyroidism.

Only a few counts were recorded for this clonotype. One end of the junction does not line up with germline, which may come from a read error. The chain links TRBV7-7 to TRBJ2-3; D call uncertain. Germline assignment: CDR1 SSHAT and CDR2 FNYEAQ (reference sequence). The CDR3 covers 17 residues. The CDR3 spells CASSSSPRRASTDTQYF. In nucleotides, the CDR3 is TGTGCTAGCAGCTCCAGTCCACGACGGGCAAGCACAGATACGCAGTATTTT.

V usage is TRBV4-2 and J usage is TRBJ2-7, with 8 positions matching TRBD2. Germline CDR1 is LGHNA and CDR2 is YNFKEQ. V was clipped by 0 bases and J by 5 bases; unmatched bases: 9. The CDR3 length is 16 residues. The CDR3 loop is CASSQDLSGGPHEQYF. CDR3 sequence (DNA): TGTGCCAGCAGCCAAGATTTAAGCGGGGGTCCGCACGAGCAGTACTTC.

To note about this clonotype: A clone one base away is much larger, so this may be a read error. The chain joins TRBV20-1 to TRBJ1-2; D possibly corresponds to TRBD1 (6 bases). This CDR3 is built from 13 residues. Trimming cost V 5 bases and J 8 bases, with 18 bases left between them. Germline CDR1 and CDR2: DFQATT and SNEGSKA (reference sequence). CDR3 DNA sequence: TGCAGTGCTGGACGGGGGCGAGCTAGCGGCTACACCTTC. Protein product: CSAGRGRASGYTF.

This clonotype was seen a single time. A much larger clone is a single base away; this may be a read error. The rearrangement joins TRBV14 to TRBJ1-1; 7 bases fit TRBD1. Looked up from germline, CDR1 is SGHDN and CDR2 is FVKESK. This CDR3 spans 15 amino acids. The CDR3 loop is CASSPRDRLNTEASF. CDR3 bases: TGTGCCAGCAGCCCGCGGGACAGACTTAACACTGAAGCTTCCTTT.

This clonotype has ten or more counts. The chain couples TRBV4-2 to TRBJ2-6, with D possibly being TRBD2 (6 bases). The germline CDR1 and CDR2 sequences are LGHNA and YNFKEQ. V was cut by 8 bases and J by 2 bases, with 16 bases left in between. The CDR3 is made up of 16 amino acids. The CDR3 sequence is CASSPEEGAGANVLTF. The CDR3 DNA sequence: TGTGCCAGCTCTCCGGAGGAGGGCGCTGGGGCCAACGTCCTGACTTTC.

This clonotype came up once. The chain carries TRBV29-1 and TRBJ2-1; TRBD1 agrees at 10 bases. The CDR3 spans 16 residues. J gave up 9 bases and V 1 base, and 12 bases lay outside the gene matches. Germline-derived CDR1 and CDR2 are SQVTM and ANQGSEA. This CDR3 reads CSVEGSRDRGWGEQFF. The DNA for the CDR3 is TGCAGCGTTGAAGGGAGCCGGGACAGGGGATGGGGTGAGCAGTTCTTC.

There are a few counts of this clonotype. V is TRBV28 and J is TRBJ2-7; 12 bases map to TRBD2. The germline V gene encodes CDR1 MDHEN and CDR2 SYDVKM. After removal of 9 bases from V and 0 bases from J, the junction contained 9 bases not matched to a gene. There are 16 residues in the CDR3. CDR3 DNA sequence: TGTGCCAGATCCAGACTAGCGGGGGTACTCTCCTACGAGCAGTACTTC. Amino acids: CARSRLAGVLSYEQYF.

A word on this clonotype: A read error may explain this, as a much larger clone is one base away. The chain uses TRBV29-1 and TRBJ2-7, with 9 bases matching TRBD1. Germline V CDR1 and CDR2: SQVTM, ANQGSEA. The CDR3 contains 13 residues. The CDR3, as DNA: TGCAGTGTGTACCGGGACAGGGCCTACGAGCAGTACTTC. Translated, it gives CSVYRDRAYEQYF.

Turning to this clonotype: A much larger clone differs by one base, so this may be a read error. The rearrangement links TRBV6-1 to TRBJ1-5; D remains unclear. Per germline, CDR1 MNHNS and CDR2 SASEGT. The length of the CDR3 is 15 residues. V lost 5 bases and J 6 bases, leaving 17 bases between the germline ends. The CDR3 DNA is TGTGCCAGCAGTCGCCAGCGGGGAGGCATTCAGCCCCAGCATTTT. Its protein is CASSRQRGGIQPQHF.

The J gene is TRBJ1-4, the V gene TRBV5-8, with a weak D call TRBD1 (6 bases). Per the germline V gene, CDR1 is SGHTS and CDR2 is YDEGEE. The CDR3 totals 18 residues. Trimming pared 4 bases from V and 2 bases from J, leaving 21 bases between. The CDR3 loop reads CASSPTSYRVPTNEKLFF. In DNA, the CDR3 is TGTGCCAGCAGCCCGACCTCCTACAGGGTTCCCACTAATGAAAAACTGTTTTTT.

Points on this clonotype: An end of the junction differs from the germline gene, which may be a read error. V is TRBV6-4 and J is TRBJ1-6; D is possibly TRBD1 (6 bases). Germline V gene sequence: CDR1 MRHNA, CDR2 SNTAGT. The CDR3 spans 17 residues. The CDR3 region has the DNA TGCGCCAGCAGCCAGTCCACCCCCCGGGGGCTTTACTCACCCCTCCACTTT. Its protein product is CASSQSTPRGLYSPLHF.

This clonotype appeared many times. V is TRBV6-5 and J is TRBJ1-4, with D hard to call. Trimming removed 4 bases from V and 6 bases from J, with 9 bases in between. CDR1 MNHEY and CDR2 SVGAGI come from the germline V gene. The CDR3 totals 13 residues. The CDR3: CASSLMWDEKLFF. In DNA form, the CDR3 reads TGTGCCAGCAGTTTGATGTGGGATGAAAAACTGTTTTTT.

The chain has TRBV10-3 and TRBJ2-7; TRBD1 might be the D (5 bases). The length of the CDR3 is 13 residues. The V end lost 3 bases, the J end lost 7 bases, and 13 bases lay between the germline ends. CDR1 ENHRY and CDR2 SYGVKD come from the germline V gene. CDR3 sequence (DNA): TGTGCCATCAGTGAAGACAGAAACAATGAGCAGTACTTC. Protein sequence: CAISEDRNNEQYF.

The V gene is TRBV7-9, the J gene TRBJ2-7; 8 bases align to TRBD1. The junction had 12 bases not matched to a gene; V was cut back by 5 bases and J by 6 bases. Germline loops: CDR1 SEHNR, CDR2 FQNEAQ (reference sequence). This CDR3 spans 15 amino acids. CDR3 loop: CASSARQGIGPEQYF. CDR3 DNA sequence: TGTGCCAGCAGCGCTCGACAGGGGATCGGGCCCGAGCAGTACTTC.

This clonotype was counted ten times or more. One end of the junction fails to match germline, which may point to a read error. The DNA of the CDR3 is TGTGCCAGCAGCTTAGAAGTGAACACTGAAGCTTTCTTT. It encodes CASSLEVNTEAFF. The V and J genes are TRBV12-3 or TRBV12-4 and TRBJ1-1; no firm D call. This CDR3 is 13 amino acids long.

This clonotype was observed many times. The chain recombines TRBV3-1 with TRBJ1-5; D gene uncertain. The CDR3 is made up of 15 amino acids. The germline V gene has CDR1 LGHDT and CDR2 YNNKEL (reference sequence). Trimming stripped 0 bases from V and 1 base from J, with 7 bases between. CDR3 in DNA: TGTGCCAGCAGCCAAGATCCAGGAAGCAATCAGCCCCAGCATTTT. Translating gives CASSQDPGSNQPQHF. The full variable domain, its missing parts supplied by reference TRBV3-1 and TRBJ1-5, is DTAVSQTPKYLVTQMGNDKSIKCEQNLGHDTMYWYKQDSKKFLKIMFSYNNKELIINETVPNRFSPKSPDKAHLNLHINSLELGDSAVYFCASSQDPGSNQPQHFGDGTRLSIL.

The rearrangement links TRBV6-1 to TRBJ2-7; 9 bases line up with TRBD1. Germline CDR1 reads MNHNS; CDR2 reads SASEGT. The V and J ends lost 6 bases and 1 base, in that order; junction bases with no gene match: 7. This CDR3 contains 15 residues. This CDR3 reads CASSQQGARSYEQYF. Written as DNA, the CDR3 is TGTGCCAGCAGCCAACAGGGGGCGAGATCCTACGAGCAGTACTTC.

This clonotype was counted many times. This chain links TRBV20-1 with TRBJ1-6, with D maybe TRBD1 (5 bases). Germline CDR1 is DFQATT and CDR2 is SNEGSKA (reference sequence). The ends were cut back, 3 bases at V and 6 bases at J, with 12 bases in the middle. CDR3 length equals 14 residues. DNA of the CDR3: TGCAGTGCTAGTTTGGGGCCGCCTAATTCACCCCTCCACTTT. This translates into CSASLGPPNSPLHF.

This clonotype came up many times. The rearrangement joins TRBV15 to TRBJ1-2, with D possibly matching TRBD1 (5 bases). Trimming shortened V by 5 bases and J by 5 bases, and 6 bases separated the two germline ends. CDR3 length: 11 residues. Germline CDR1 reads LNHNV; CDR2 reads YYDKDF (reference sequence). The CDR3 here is CATSAGYGYTF. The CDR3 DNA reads TGTGCCACCAGCGCAGGGTATGGCTACACCTTC.

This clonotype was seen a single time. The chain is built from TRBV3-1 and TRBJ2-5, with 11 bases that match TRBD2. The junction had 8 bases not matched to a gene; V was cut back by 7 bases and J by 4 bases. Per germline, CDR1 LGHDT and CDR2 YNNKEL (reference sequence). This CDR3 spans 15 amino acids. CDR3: CASNQPSGGPETQYF. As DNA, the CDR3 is TGTGCCAGCAACCAGCCTAGCGGGGGGCCAGAGACCCAGTACTTC.

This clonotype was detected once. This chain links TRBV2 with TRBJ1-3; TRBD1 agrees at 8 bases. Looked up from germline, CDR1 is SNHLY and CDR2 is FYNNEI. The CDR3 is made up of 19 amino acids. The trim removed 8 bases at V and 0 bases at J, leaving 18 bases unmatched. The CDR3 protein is CASLEIPGQVTSSGNTIYF. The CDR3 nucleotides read TGTGCCAGCCTAGAAATCCCGGGACAGGTGACTAGCTCTGGAAACACCATATATTTT.